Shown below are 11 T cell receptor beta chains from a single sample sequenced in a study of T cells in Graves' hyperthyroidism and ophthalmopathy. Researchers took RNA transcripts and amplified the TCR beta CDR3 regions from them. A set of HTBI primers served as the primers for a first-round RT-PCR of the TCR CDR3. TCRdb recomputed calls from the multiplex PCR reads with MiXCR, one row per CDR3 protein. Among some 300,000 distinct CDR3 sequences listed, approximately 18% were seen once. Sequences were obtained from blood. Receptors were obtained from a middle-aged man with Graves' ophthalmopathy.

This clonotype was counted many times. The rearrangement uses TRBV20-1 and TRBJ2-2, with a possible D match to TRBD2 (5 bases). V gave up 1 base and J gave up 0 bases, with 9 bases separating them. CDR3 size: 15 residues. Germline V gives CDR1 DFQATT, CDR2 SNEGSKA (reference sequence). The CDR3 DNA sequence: TGCAGTGCTAGAGCCTTCGGGACGAACACCGGGGAGCTGTTTTTT. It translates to CSARAFGTNTGELFF.

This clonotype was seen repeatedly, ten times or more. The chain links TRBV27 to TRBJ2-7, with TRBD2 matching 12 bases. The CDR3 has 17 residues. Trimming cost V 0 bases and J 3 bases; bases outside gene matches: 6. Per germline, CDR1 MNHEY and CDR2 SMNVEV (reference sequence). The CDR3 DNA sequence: TGTGCCAGCAGTTTATCTCCAGGGACTAGCGGGTTCTACGAGCAGTACTTC. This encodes CASSLSPGTSGFYEQYF.

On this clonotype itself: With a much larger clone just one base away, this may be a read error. The chain's CDR3 is CASSLWPSGANVLTF. The CDR3 DNA reads as TGTGCCAGCAGCCTCTGGCCTTCTGGGGCCAACGTCCTGACTTTC. The chain carries TRBV7-9 and TRBJ2-6; D not resolved. The CDR3 is made up of 15 amino acids. V shed 5 bases and J shed 1 base, with 9 bases lying between them. From germline, CDR1 is SEHNR and CDR2 FQNEAQ (reference sequence).

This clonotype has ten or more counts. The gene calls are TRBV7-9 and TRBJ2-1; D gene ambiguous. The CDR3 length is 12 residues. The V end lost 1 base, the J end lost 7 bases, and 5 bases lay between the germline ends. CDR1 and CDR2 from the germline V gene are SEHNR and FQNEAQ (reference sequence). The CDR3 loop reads CASSLGENEQFF. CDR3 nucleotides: TGTGCCAGCAGCTTAGGTGAGAATGAGCAGTTCTTC.

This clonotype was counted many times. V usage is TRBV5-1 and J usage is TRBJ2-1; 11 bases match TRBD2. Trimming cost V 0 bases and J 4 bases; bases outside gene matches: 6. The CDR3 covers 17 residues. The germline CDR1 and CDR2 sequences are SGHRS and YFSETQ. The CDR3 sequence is CASSLDSRTSGYNEQFF. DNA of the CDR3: TGCGCCAGCAGCTTGGATAGTCGGACTAGCGGGTACAATGAGCAGTTCTTC.

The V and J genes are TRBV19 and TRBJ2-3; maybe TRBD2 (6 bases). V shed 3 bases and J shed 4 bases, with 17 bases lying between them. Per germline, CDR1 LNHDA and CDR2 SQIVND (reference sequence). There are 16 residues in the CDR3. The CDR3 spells CASSIAARGGSDTQYF. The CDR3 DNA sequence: TGTGCCAGTAGTATCGCCGCGAGGGGAGGTTCAGATACGCAGTATTTT.

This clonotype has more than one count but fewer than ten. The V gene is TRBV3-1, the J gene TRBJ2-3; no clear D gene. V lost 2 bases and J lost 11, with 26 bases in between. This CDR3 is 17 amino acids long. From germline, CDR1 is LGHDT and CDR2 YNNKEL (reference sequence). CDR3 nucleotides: TGTGCCAGCAGCCAAAAACGACTGGCCGAAGATCGGAACAGGCAGTATTTT. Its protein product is CASSQKRLAEDRNRQYF.

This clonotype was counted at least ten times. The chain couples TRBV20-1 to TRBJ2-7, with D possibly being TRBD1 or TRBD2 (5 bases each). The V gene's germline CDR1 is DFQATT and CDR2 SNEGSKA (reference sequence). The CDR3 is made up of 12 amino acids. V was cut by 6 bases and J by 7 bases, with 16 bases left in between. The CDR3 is CSAPGPAEEQYF. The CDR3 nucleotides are TGCAGTGCCCCGGGGCCGGCCGAGGAGCAGTACTTC.

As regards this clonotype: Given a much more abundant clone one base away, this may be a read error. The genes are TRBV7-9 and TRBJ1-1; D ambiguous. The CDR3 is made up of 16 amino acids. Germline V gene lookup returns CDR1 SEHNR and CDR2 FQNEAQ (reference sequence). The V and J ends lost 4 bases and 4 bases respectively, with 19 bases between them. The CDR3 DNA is TGTGCCAGCAGCTCGAGCAGACCCCCGGGAGGCACTGAAGCTTTCTTT. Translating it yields CASSSSRPPGGTEAFF.

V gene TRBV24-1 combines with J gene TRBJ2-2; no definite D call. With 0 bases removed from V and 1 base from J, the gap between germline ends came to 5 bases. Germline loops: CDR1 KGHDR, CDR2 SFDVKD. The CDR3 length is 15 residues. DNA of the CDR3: TGTGCCACCAGTGATTTGAGCCAGAACACCGGGGAGCTGTTTTTT. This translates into CATSDLSQNTGELFF.

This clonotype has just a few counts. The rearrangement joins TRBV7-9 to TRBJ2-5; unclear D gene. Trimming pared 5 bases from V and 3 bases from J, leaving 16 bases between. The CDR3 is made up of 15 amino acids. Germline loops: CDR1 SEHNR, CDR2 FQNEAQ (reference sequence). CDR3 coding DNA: TGTGCCAGCAGCCGGGTCGTCAAAAGTGAAGAGACCCAGTACTTC. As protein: CASSRVVKSEETQYF.